One sample yielded the 3 T cell receptor beta chains listed below, sequenced in a study of blood T cell repertoires in COVID-19. Measured with immunoSEQ multiplex PCR; TCRdb has only the in-frame clones, and not every one. The sample contains 120,000 to 150,000 clones, approximately 80% of which appear only once. Sequencing was performed on peripheral blood. The receptors stem from a human donor in a cohort sampled during active COVID-19.

V is TRBV7-2 and J is TRBJ2-7, with a possible D match to TRBD1 (6 bases). Deletions cut 4 bases from V and 5 bases from J, with 12 bases between. Looked up from germline, CDR1 is SGHTA and CDR2 is FQGNSA. This CDR3 has 13 residues. The CDR3 region is CASSYLRGNEQYF. CDR3 DNA: TGTGCCAGCAGCTACTTAAGGGGGAACGAGCAGTACTTC.

V is TRBV7-9 and J is TRBJ1-1; D is possibly TRBD1 (6 bases). Looked up from germline, CDR1 is SEHNR and CDR2 is FQNEAQ (reference sequence). The CDR3 has 15 residues. V was cut by 5 bases and J by 1 base, with 14 bases left in between. CDR3 loop: CASSPRPGENTEAFF. The CDR3 bases are TGTGCCAGCAGCCCGAGGCCAGGGGAGAACACTGAAGCTTTCTTT.

The genes are TRBV6-1 and TRBJ1-2; 9 nucleotides agree with TRBD1. V lost 1 base and J lost 3; bases outside the gene matches: 3. This CDR3 region has 15 residues. Germline CDR1 is MNHNS and CDR2 is SASEGT. In DNA form, the CDR3 reads TGTGCCAGCAGTGAAGTGGGACAGGGCTACTATGGCTACACCTTC. Residues: CASSEVGQGYYGYTF.